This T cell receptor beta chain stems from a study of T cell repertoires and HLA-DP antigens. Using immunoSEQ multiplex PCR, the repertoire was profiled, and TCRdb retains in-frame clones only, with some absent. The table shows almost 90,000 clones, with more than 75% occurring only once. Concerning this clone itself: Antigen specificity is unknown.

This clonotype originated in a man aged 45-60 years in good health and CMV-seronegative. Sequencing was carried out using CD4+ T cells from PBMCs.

Here the CDR3 reads CASSFGGGAGETQYF. The CDR3 nucleotides are TGCGCCAGCAGCTTCGGCGGGGGGGCGGGAGAGACCCAGTACTTC. This rearrangement joins TRBV5-1 to TRBJ2-5; 9 nucleotides match TRBD2. Germline V gene lookup returns CDR1 SGHRS and CDR2 YFSETQ. The CDR3 consists of 15 residues. The junction had 6 bases not matched to a gene; V was cut back by 2 bases and J by 4 bases. The whole variable domain, filled in from reference TRBV5-1 and TRBJ2-5, reads KAGVTQTPRYLIKTRGQQVTLSCSPISGHRSVSWYQQTPGQGLQFLFEYFSETQRNKGNFPGRFSGRQFSNSRSEMNVSTLELGDSALYLCASSFGGGAGETQYFGPGTRLLVL.